The T cell receptor (beta chain) described here comes from a study of radiotherapy plus CTLA-4 blockade in lung cancer. The study treated chemo-refractory metastatic non-small-cell lung cancer patients with focal radiation plus ipilimumab CTLA-4 blockade. The data were produced by immunoSEQ multiplex PCR, yet TCRdb's version contains in-frame clones alone and is incomplete. Of more than 90,000 clones in the sample, roughly 77% are singletons; the top ten hold about 3.5%. This clone appeared a few times. The CDR3 consists of 14 residues. V gave up 3 bases and J gave up 6 bases; unmatched junction bases: 0. The germline V gene encodes CDR1 MGHDK and CDR2 SYGVNS.

The receptor comes from a human donor with non-small cell lung cancer that progressed on radiotherapy plus ipilimumab. Some clones in this sample may be carry-over from other donors' samples. Sequenced here: peripheral blood, sampled from a patient treated with radiotherapy plus ipilimumab. The chain is built from TRBV25-1 and TRBJ1-6; 9 nucleotides agree with TRBD1. CDR3 sequence: CASSEGQGNSPLHF. Here the CDR3 DNA reads TGTGCCAGCAGTGAGGGACAGGGTAATTCACCCCTCCACTTT.